The following is a T cell receptor beta chain sequence with its context. TCRdb's copy holds only in-frame clones and misses some; the assay was immunoSEQ multiplex PCR. The sample holds 100,000 to 120,000 clones; around 84% are singletons and the top ten take about 3%. The sample is drawn from a study of T cell responses to AZD1222 COVID-19 vaccine. For the study at large: Timing groups of about 4 and about 12 weeks for second doses were pooled.

V lost 4 bases to trimming and J lost 2 bases, with 9 bases between them. The CDR3 spans 13 residues. Looked up from germline, CDR1 is LGHDT and CDR2 is YNNKEL (reference sequence). The J gene is TRBJ2-7, the V gene TRBV3-1 (or the pseudogene TRBV3-2), with D unclear. The starting material was peripheral blood, obtained on day 0 of AZD1222 vaccination. The sequence was obtained from an adult in good health. The CDR3 loop reads CASSPQETYEQYF. DNA for the CDR3: TGTGCCAGCAGCCCTCAAGAAACCTACGAGCAGTACTTC.